The next 25 T cell receptor beta chains were all read from a single sample in a study of blood T cell repertoires in COVID-19. Sequenced by immunoSEQ multiplex PCR; TCRdb stores in-frame clones only, minus some. The table shows under 300,000 clones, with more than 70% occurring only once. Sequencing was done on a sample of peripheral blood. The receptors here all came from a woman aged 40 to 50 who had recovered from COVID-19.

V and J are TRBV19 and TRBJ2-7; 11 nucleotides agree with TRBD2. Germline V gene sequence: CDR1 LNHDA, CDR2 SQIVND (reference sequence). Germline trimming cut 3 bases from V and 0 bases from J; bases unmatched to any gene: 1. This CDR3 has 15 amino acids. CDR3 sequence: CASSMTSGASYEQYF. The CDR3 region has the DNA TGTGCCAGTAGTATGACTAGCGGGGCCTCCTACGAGCAGTACTTC.

This chain links TRBV18 with TRBJ2-7; D unclear. Germline CDR1 and CDR2: KGHSH and LQKENI. CDR3 size: 15 residues. V shed 3 bases and J shed 2 bases, with 14 bases lying between them. The CDR3 loop is CASSPRHLPTYEQYF. The CDR3 DNA reads as TGTGCCAGCTCACCCCGACACTTACCGACCTACGAGCAGTACTTC.

This clone appeared a single time. CDR3 protein: CASSQIAGGPIQYF. The CDR3 DNA reads as TGTGCCAGCAGCCAAATAGCGGGAGGGCCCATTCAGTACTTC. The gene calls are TRBV6-6 and TRBJ2-4, with 11 bases fitting TRBD2. Germline CDR1 reads MNHNY; CDR2 reads SVGAGI (reference sequence). V gave up 6 bases and J gave up 9 bases; unmatched junction bases: 7. This CDR3 region has 14 residues.

V usage is TRBV5-1 and J usage is TRBJ2-2; 7 positions match TRBD2. The CDR3 runs 14 residues. Germline values: CDR1 SGHRS, CDR2 YFSETQ. V was pared by 4 bases and J by 5 bases, with 5 bases of the junction left unmatched. CDR3 sequence (DNA): TGCGCCAGCAGCCACCCGGGGGGAACCGGGGAGCTGTTTTTT. The encoded protein is CASSHPGGTGELFF.

The chain couples TRBV5-5 to TRBJ2-1; D remains unclear. This CDR3 is 13 amino acids long. The germline CDR1 and CDR2 sequences are SGHKS and YYEKEE (reference sequence). Deletions cut 4 bases from V and 2 bases from J, with 7 bases between. CDR3 protein: CASSPTPYNEQFF. The CDR3 region has the DNA TGTGCCAGCAGCCCGACTCCCTACAATGAGCAGTTCTTC.

This clone came up a few times. Other nucleotide sequences from this sample produce the same CDR3. V usage is TRBV30 and J usage is TRBJ1-5; D possibly corresponds to TRBD1 (6 bases). CDR3 length: 13 residues. Trimming cost V 1 base and J 4 bases, with 8 bases left between them. Per the germline V gene, CDR1 is GTSNPN and CDR2 is SVGIG (reference sequence). The CDR3 DNA sequence: TGTGCCTGGAGTGCTCAGGGGAATCAGCCCCAGCATTTT. Amino acids: CAWSAQGNQPQHF.

The chain has TRBV15 and TRBJ2-2; a possible D gene is TRBD2 (7 bases). Trimming cost V 3 bases and J 0 bases, with 11 bases left between them. CDR3 length: 16 amino acids. Looked up from germline, CDR1 is LNHNV and CDR2 is YYDKDF (reference sequence). CDR3 loop: CATSRGAGANTGELFF. The CDR3 region has the DNA TGTGCCACCAGCAGGGGGGCGGGAGCGAACACCGGGGAGCTGTTTTTT.

V gene TRBV29-1 combines with J gene TRBJ2-7, with 9 bases fitting TRBD2. The junction had 5 bases not matched to a gene; V was cut back by 4 bases and J by 4 bases. The CDR3 extends over 13 amino acids. The germline V gene has CDR1 SQVTM and CDR2 ANQGSEA. The chain's CDR3 is CSVGLAGKYEQYF. For the CDR3, the DNA is TGCAGCGTTGGTCTAGCGGGAAAGTACGAGCAGTACTTC.

J is TRBJ1-2 and V is TRBV27; no definite D call. The CDR3 runs to 13 residues. Germline V CDR1 and CDR2: MNHEY, SMNVEV (reference sequence). The ends were cut back, 2 bases at V and 3 bases at J, with 7 bases in the middle. CDR3 region: CASSLGQDYGYTF. As DNA, the CDR3 is TGTGCCAGCAGTTTAGGGCAGGACTATGGCTACACCTTC.

V is TRBV12-3 or TRBV12-4 and J is TRBJ2-7; the D is unclear. This CDR3 has 11 residues. With 1 base removed from V and 6 bases from J, the gap between germline ends came to 4 bases. The CDR3: CASSLVVEQYF. Written as DNA, the CDR3 is TGTGCCAGCAGTTTAGTCGTCGAGCAGTACTTC.

J is TRBJ2-7 and V is TRBV9, with TRBD1 identical over 10 bases. The V gene's germline CDR1 is SGDLS and CDR2 YYNGEE. The CDR3 is 14 residues long. V shed 4 bases, J shed 5 bases, and the junction held 6 bases outside the gene matches. The CDR3 coding sequence is TGTGCCAGCAGCAACCGGGACAGGGGCCACGAGCAGTACTTC. Amino acids: CASSNRDRGHEQYF.

The chain carries TRBV4-1 and TRBJ2-7; tentatively, D is TRBD2 (5 bases). The germline V gene encodes CDR1 MGHRA and CDR2 YSYEKL. Trimming stripped 0 bases from V and 6 bases from J, with 6 bases between. The CDR3 length is 12 residues. DNA of the CDR3: TGCGCCAGCAGCCAAGAAGGAGGCGAGCAGTACTTC. It translates to CASSQEGGEQYF.

The chain employs TRBV9 and TRBJ2-7; D is possibly TRBD1 (5 bases). This CDR3 region has 15 residues. Germline CDR1 is SGDLS and CDR2 is YYNGEE. Trimming removed 0 bases at V and 11 bases at J, with 21 bases between. The CDR3 DNA is TGTGCCAGCAGCGTAGGTTGGGGCAGACAAGAGGTGGAGTACTTC. Translating gives CASSVGWGRQEVEYF.

This chain uses TRBV7-3 with TRBJ2-2; 9 nucleotides agree with TRBD2. V shed 1 base and J 4 bases; nucleotides not matched to a gene: 10. CDR1 SGHTA and CDR2 FQGTGA come from the germline V gene. This CDR3 is built from 18 residues. Here the CDR3 DNA reads TGTGCCAGCAGCTTAAGTAGCGGGAGAAAATCGGGCACCGGGGAGCTGTTTTTT. This encodes CASSLSSGRKSGTGELFF.

Details on this clone: Other DNA sequences in the same sample also yield this CDR3. The rearrangement links TRBV30 to TRBJ1-5; no clear D gene. V was cut by 3 bases and J by 2 bases, with 14 bases left in between. This CDR3 is 15 amino acids long. Germline CDR1 and CDR2: GTSNPN and SVGIG (reference sequence). The chain's CDR3 is CAWSPGLGGNQPQHF. As DNA, the CDR3 is TGTGCCTGGAGCCCCGGACTTGGGGGCAATCAGCCCCAGCATTTT.

This sequence joins TRBV19 and TRBJ2-3; 7 bases agree with TRBD1. V gave up 6 bases and J gave up 2 bases; unmatched junction bases: 5. The CDR3 extends over 14 amino acids. CDR1 is LNHDA, CDR2 SQIVND, per germline (reference sequence). The CDR3 coding sequence is TGTGCCAGTAGCCGGGACAGACTCACAGATACGCAGTATTTT. Encoded protein: CASSRDRLTDTQYF.

The chain is built from TRBV6-2 or TRBV6-3 and TRBJ2-2, with TRBD2 identical over 9 bases. Germline V gives CDR1 MNHEY, CDR2 SVGEGT. The V segment lost 6 bases and the J segment 6 bases; nucleotides outside the gene matches: 11. This CDR3 spans 16 amino acids. This CDR3 is CASSPLRAGGSGELFF. As DNA, the CDR3 is TGTGCCAGCAGCCCCCTAAGGGCGGGAGGGTCCGGGGAGCTGTTTTTT.

The V and J genes are TRBV19 and TRBJ1-4; 9 bases agree with TRBD1. V was clipped by 7 bases and J by 7 bases; unmatched bases: 7. CDR3 length equals 14 residues. Germline loops: CDR1 LNHDA, CDR2 SQIVND (reference sequence). The CDR3 region is CASTPTGGGEKLFF. CDR3 DNA sequence: TGTGCCAGTACCCCGACAGGGGGAGGTGAAAAACTGTTTTTT.

This sequence joins TRBV5-1 and TRBJ1-2; weak D call: TRBD1 (6 bases). This CDR3 region has 14 residues. V lost 0 bases and J lost 8, with 14 bases in between. Germline values: CDR1 SGHRS, CDR2 YFSETQ. CDR3 sequence (DNA): TGCGCCAGCAGCTTGGAGGCAACGGGGGGCGGCTACACCTTC. Its translation is CASSLEATGGGYTF.

The J gene is TRBJ1-1, the V gene TRBV5-4, with TRBD1 as a possible D gene (5 bases). CDR3 length: 14 residues. CDR1 is SGHNT, CDR2 YYREEE, per germline (reference sequence). Trimming removed 0 bases from V and 5 bases from J, with 11 bases in between. The CDR3 spells CASSLERQGTEAFF. The CDR3 DNA is TGTGCCAGCAGCTTGGAGAGGCAGGGAACTGAAGCTTTCTTT.

The rearrangement links TRBV19 to TRBJ1-1, with a tentative D call TRBD1 (5 bases). Per germline, CDR1 LNHDA and CDR2 SQIVND (reference sequence). Between the trimmed V and J ends, which lost 1 base and 0 bases, there was a span of 18 bases. This CDR3 is 18 amino acids long. Here the CDR3 DNA reads TGTGCCAGTAGTATAGGGAGGGACGGTTCTATCATGAACACTGAAGCTTTCTTT. Translation gives CASSIGRDGSIMNTEAFF.

V and J are TRBV5-1 and TRBJ2-7; 7 bases map to TRBD2. V trimming: 4 bases; J trimming: 0 bases; junction bases outside the gene matches: 16. This CDR3 is built from 18 residues. Germline V gene data show CDR1 as SGHRS and CDR2 as YFSETQ. As DNA, the CDR3 is TGCGCCAGCAGCATGGGGAGGGTGTGTGGGGCCAGCTCCTACGAGCAGTACGTC. This encodes CASSMGRVCGASSYEQYV.

This chain uses TRBV30 with TRBJ1-4; TRBD1 might be the D (6 bases). This CDR3 contains 14 residues. Trimming cost V 1 base and J 6 bases, with 12 bases left between them. The germline V gene has CDR1 GTSNPN and CDR2 SVGIG (reference sequence). The CDR3 DNA reads as TGTGCCTGGAGTGGGAAATACAGGGATGAAAAACTGTTTTTT. It encodes CAWSGKYRDEKLFF.

The J gene is TRBJ2-7, the V gene TRBV9; D may be TRBD1 (5 bases). V dropped 3 bases and J dropped 5 bases, with 12 bases sitting between them. The CDR3 has 13 residues. In germline, CDR1 is SGDLS, CDR2 YYNGEE. For the CDR3, the DNA is TGTGCCAGCAGCGCCCAGGGTGGGCACGAGCAGTACTTC. It translates to CASSAQGGHEQYF.

The chain links TRBV7-2 to TRBJ2-2, with 10 bases aligning to TRBD1. Germline CDR1 is SGHTA and CDR2 is FQGNSA. The CDR3 runs to 16 residues. With V trimmed by 5 bases and J by 6 bases, 9 bases remained unmatched. The CDR3 reads CASSAHGTGVPGELFF. CDR3 nucleotides: TGTGCCAGCAGCGCCCACGGGACAGGGGTCCCCGGGGAGCTGTTTTTT. Based on the CDR3 plus reference TRBV7-2 and TRBJ2-2, the full variable domain is GAGVSQSPSNKVTEKGKDVELRCDPISGHTALYWYRQSLGQGLEFLIYFQGNSAPDKSGLPSDRFSAERTGGSVSTLTIQRTQQEDSAVYLCASSAHGTGVPGELFFGEGSRLTVL.